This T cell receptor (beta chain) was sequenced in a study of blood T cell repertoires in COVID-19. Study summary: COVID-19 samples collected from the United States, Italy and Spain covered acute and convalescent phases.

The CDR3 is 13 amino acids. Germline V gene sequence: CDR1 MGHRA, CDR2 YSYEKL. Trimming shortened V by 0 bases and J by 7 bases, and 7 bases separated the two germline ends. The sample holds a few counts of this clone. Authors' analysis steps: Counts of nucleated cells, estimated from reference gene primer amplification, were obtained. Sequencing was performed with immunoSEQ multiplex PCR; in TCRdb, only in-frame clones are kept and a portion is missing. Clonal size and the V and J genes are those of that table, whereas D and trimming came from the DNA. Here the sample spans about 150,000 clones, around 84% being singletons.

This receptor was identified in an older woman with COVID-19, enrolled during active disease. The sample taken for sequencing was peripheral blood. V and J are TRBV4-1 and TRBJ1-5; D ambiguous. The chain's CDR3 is CASSQDPNQPQHF. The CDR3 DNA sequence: TGCGCCAGCAGCCAAGACCCTAACCAGCCCCAGCATTTT.